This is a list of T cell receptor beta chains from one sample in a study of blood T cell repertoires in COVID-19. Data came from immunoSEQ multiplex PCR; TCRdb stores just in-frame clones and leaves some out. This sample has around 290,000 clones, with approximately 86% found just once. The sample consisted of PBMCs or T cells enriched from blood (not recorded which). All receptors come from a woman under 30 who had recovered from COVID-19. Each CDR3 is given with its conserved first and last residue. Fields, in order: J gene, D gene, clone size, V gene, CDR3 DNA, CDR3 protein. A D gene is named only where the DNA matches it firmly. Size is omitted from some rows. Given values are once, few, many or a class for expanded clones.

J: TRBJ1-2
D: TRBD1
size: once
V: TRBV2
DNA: TGTGCCAGCACTACTTACAGGGGAGGAGGCTACACCTTC
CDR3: CASTTYRGGGYTF

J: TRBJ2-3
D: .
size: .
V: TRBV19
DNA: TGTGCCAGTAGTATAGTGGATAGCGATAGCACAGATACGCAGTATTTT
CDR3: CASSIVDSDSTDTQYF

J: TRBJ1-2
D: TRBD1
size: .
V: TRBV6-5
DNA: TGTGCCAGCAGTACACTTCGGGACAGCATCTACACCTTC
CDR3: CASSTLRDSIYTF

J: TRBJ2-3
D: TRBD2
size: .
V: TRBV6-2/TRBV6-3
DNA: TGTGCCAGCAGTTGGACTAGCGGAGGGGGTACGCAGTATTTT
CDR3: CASSWTSGGGTQYF

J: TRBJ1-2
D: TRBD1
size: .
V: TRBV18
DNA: TGTGCCAGCTCACCAGGACAGGGGGACTATGGCTACACCTTC
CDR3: CASSPGQGDYGYTF

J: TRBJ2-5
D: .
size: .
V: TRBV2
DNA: TGTGCCAGCAGTGAAGGCCTAGGGAGATCCCAGTACTTC
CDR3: CASSEGLGRSQYF

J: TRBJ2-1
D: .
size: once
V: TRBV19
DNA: TGTGCCAGTAGTATTCTAGCGCTCGACTCCTACAATGAGCAGTTCTTC
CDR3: CASSILALDSYNEQFF

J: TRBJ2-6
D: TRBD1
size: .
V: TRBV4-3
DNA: TGCGCCAGCAGCCGAACTGAGACAGGGTACCTCTCTGGGGCCAACGTCCTGACTTTC
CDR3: CASSRTETGYLSGANVLTF

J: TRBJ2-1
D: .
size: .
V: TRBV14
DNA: TGTGCCAGCAGCCTGTGGGCGGAGGAGTACAATGAGCAGTTCTTC
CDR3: CASSLWAEEYNEQFF

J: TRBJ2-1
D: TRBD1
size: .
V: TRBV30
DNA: TGTGCCTGGAGTCAGGGGGAGCCCTACAATGAGCAGTTCTTC
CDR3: CAWSQGEPYNEQFF

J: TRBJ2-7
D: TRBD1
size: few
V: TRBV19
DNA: TGTGCCAGCCGGGACAGGGGGTACGAGCAGTACTTC
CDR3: CASRDRGYEQYF

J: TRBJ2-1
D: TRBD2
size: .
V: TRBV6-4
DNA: TGTGCCAGCAGTCCGACTAGCGGGAGTAGGAATGAGCAGTTCTTC
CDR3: CASSPTSGSRNEQFF

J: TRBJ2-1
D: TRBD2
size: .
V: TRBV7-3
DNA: TGTGCCAGCAGCCACAACCCGGGACTAGCGGGGGGGAGCTCCTACAATGAGCAGTTCTTC
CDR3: CASSHNPGLAGGSSYNEQFF

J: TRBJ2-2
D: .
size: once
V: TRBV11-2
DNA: TGTGCCAGCAGCTTAGGAAGGGGTACCGGGGAGCTGTTTTTT
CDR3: CASSLGRGTGELFF

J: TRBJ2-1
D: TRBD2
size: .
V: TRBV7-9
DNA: TGTGCCAGCACCTTAGATCGGGCTAGCGGGAGTGAGGCCTACAATGAGCAGTTCTTC
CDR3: CASTLDRASGSEAYNEQFF

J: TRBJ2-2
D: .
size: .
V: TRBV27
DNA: TGTGCCAGCAAAATCTCGGGGGAGCTGTTTTTT
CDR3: CASKISGELFF

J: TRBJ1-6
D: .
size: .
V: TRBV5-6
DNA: TGTGCCAGCAGCTTAAGGGGACAAGGGGATTCACCCCTCCACTTT
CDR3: CASSLRGQGDSPLHF

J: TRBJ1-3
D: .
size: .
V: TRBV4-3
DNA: TGCGCCAGCAGCCGGCAGGACTCTGGAAACACCATATATTTT
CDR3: CASSRQDSGNTIYF

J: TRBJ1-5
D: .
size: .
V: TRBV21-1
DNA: TGTGCCAGCAGCAAAAACCCCGGACAGAGGTATAGCAATCAGCCCCAGCATTTT
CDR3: CASSKNPGQRYSNQPQHF

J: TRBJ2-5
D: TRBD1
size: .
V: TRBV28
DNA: TGTGCCAGCAGGCGACAGGGGACAGAGACCCAGTACTTC
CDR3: CASRRQGTETQYF

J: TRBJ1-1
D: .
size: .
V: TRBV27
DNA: TGTGCCAGCAGTTTATGGCAGGGCTCTGAAGCTTTCTTT
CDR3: CASSLWQGSEAFF

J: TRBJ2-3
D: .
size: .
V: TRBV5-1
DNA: TGCGCCAGCAGCTTCTCACCCAACAGGGCCCTGAGCACAGATACGCAGTATTTT
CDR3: CASSFSPNRALSTDTQYF

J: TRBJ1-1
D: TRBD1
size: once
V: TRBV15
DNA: TGTGCCACCAGCAGAGCCAGGGGGAGCACTGAAGCTTTCTTT
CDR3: CATSRARGSTEAFF

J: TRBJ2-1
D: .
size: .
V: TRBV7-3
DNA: TGTGCCAGCAGCTCTGGTGGTAGCGGTAATCGGAATGAGCAGTTCTTC
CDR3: CASSSGGSGNRNEQFF

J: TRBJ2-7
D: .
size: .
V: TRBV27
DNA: TGTGCCAGCAGTAAGACTGAGAACTACGAGCAGTACTTC
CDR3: CASSKTENYEQYF

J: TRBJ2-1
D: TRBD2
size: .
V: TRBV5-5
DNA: TGTGCCAGCAGCTTGGGGTTAGCGGGCTACAATGAGCAGTTCTTC
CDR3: CASSLGLAGYNEQFF

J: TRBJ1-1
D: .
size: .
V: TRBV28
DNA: TGTGCCAGCATCTCGGGGGACACTGAAGCTTTCTTT
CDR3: CASISGDTEAFF

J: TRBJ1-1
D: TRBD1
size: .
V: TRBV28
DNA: TGTGCCAGCAGTTTACCCGGGACAGGAGAAATGAACACTGAAGCTTTCTTT
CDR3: CASSLPGTGEMNTEAFF

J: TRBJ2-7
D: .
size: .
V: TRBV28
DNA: TGTGCCAGCAGGACATCCTACGAGCAGTACTTC
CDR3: CASRTSYEQYF

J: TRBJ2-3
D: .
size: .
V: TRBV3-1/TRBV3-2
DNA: TGTGCCAGCAGCCAAAGGACAGAAGGAGATACGCAGTATTTT
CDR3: CASSQRTEGDTQYF

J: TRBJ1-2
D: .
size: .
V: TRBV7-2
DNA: TGTGCCAGCAGCTTGGGGGCGTTCGGAGGCTACACCTTC
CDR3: CASSLGAFGGYTF

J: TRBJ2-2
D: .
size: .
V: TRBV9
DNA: TGTGCCAGCAGCGTACAGGTCTGGAACACCGGGGAGCTGTTTTTT
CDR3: CASSVQVWNTGELFF

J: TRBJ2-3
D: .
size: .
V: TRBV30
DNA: TGTGCCTGGACAGGAGGAAGCACAGATACGCAGTATTTT
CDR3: CAWTGGSTDTQYF

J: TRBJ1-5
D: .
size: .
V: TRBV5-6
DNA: TGTGCCAGCAGCTTGGGGGTCGGGGTAATGCAGCCCCAGCATTTT
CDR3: CASSLGVGVMQPQHF

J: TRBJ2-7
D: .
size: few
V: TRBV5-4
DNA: TGTGCCAGCAGCTTGAAGCTAGCGTGGACCTACGAGCAGTACTTC
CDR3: CASSLKLAWTYEQYF

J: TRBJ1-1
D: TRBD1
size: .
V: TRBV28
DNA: TGTGCCAGCAGTCCGGGACAGAAAGCTTTCTTT
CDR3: CASSPGQKAFF

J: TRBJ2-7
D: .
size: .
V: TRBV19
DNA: TGTGCCAGTAGTATACTCCGGGAGCCTTCGGAGCAGTACTTC
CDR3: CASSILREPSEQYF

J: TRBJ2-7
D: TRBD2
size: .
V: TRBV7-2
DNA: TGTGCCAGCAGCGCGGGACTAGCGGCTCCCTACGAGCAGTACTTC
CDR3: CASSAGLAAPYEQYF

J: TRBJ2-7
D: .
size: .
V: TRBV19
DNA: TGTGCCAAAGCCCCAGGGATCTACGAGCAGTACTTC
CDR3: CAKAPGIYEQYF

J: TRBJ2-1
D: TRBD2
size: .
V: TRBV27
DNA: TGTGCCAAGGGGACTAGCGGGAGGGCCCTCAATGAGCAGTTCTTC
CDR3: CAKGTSGRALNEQFF

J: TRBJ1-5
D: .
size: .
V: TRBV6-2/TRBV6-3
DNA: TGTGCCAGCAGTCGGCGGGGAGGTAGCAATCAGCCCCAGCATTTT
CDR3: CASSRRGGSNQPQHF

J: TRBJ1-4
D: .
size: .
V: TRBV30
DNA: TGTGCCTGGACGGGCCCGACAGGACGGTATGAAAAACTGTTTTTT
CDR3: CAWTGPTGRYEKLFF

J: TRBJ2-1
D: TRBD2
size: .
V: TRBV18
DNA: TGTGCCAGCTCACCAGCACTAGCGGGGGGGAGCTCCTACAATGAGCAGTTCTTC
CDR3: CASSPALAGGSSYNEQFF

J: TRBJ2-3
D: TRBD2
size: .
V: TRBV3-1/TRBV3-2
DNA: TGTGCCAGCAGCCAAGATTGGGCGGGACTAGTCAGAGGGGCGCGGGATACGCAGTATTTT
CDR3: CASSQDWAGLVRGARDTQYF

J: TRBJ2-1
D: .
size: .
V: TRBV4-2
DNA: TGTGCCAGCAGCCAAGCCAAGCCCAATGAGCAGTTCTTC
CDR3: CASSQAKPNEQFF

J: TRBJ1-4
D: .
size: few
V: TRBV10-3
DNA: TGTGCCATCAGTGAAAGTTGGACAGCTGAAAAACTGTTTTTT
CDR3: CAISESWTAEKLFF